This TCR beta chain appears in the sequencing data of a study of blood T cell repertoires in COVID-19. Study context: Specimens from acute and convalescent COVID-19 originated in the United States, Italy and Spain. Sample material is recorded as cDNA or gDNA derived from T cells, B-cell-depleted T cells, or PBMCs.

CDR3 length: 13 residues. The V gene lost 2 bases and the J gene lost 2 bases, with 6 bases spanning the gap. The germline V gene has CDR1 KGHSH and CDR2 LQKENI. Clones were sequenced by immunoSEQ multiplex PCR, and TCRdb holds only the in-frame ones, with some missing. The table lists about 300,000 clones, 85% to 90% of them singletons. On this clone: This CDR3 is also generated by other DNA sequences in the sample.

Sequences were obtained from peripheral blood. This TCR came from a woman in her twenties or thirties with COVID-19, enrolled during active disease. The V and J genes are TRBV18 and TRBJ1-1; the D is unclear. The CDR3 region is CASSPGRNTEAFF. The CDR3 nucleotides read TGTGCCAGCTCACCAGGGAGAAACACTGAAGCTTTCTTT.